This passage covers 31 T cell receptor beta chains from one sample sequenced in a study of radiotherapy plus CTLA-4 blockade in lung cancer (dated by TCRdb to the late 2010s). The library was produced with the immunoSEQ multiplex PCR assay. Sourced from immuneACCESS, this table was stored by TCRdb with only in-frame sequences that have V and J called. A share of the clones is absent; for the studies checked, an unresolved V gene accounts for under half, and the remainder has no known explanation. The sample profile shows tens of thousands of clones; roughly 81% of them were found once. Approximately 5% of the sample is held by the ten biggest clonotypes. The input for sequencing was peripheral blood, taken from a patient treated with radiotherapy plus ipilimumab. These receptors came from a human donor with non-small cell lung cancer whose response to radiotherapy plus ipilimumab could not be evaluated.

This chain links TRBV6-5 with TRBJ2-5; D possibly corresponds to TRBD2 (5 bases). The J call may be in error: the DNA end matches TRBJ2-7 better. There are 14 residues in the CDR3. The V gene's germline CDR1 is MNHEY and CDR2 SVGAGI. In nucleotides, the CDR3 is TGTGCCAGCACCCGGTCCGGGGACTCCTACGAGCAGTACTTC. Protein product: CASTRSGDSYEQYF.

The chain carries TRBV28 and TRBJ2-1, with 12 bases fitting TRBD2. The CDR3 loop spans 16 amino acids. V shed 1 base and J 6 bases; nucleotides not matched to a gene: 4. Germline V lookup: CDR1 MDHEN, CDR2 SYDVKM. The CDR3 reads CASSLYASGRANEQFF. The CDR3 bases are TGTGCCAGCAGTTTATATGCTAGCGGGAGGGCCAATGAGCAGTTCTTC. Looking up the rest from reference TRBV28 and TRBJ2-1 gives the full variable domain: DVKVTQSSRYLVKRTGEKVFLECVQDMDHENMFWYRQDPGLGLRLIYFSYDVKMKEKGDIPEGYSVSREKKERFSLILESASTNQTSMYLCASSLYASGRANEQFFGPGTRLTVL.

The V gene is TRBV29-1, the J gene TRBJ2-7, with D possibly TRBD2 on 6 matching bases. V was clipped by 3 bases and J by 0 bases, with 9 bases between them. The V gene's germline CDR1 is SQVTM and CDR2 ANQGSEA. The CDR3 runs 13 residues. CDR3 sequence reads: CSVETGVSYEQYF. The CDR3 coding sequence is TGCAGCGTTGAGACGGGGGTCTCCTACGAGCAGTACTTC.

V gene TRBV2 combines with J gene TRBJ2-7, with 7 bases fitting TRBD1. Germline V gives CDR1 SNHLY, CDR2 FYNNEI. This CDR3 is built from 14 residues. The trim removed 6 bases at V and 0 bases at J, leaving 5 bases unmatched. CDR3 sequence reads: CASRDTGASYEQYF. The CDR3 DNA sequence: TGTGCCAGCAGGGATACAGGGGCCTCCTACGAGCAGTACTTC. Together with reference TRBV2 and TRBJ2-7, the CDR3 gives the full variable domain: EPEVTQTPSHQVTQMGQEVILRCVPISNHLYFYWYRQILGQKVEFLVSFYNNEISEKSEIFDDQFSVERPDGSNFTLKIRSTKLEDSAMYFCASRDTGASYEQYFGPGTRLTVT.

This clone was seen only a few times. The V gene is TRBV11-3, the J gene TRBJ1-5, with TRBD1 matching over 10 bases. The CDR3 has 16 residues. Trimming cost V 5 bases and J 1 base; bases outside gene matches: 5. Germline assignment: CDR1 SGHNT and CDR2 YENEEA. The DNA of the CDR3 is TGTGCCAGCAGCCATCCGACAGGGGGCAGCAATCAGCCCCAGCATTTT. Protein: CASSHPTGGSNQPQHF. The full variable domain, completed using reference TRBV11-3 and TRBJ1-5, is EAGVVQSPRYKIIEKKQPVAFWCNPISGHNTLYWYLQNLGQGPELLIRYENEEAVDDSQLPKDRFSAERLKGVDSTLKIQPAELGDSAVYLCASSHPTGGSNQPQHFGDGTRLSIL.

The CDR3 nucleotides read TGTGCCAGCAGCTTGGCACAGGGGAGCGGAAACACCATATATTTT. Amino acid sequence: CASSLAQGSGNTIYF. The V call is TRBV5-5, the J call TRBJ1-3; 7 positions agree with TRBD1. J lost 4 bases, V lost 0 bases, and 4 bases had no gene match. The CDR3 totals 15 residues. The V gene's germline CDR1 is SGHKS and CDR2 YYEKEE (reference sequence).

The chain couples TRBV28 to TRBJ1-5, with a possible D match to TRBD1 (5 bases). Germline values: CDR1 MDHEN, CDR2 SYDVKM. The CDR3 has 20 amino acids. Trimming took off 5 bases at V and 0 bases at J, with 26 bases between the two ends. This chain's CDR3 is CASSKEIPQGFSYSNQPQHF. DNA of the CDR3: TGTGCCAGCAGTAAGGAAATCCCCCAGGGTTTTAGTTATAGCAATCAGCCCCAGCATTTT.

CDR3 DNA sequence: TGTGCCAGCAGTTACCCCGGACAGGGCTACTACACCTTC. Translating it yields CASSYPGQGYYTF. This sequence joins TRBV6-5 and TRBJ1-2; 8 bases are a match to TRBD1. CDR1 is MNHEY and CDR2 is SVGAGI in the germline V gene. The CDR3 loop spans 13 amino acids. J lost 10 bases, V lost 2 bases, and 6 bases had no gene match.

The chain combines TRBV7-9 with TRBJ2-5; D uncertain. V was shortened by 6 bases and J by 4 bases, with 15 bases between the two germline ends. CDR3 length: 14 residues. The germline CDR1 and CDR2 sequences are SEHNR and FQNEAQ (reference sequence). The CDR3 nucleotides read TGTGCCAGCAGTCGCTACGCCGTTGGAGAGACCCAGTACTTC. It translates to CASSRYAVGETQYF.

The CDR3 coding sequence is TGCGCCAGCAGCCAAGGGAGTGGAGGGGCCTTGGGGGAGACCCAGTACTTC. It translates to CASSQGSGGALGETQYF. This chain uses TRBV4-1 with TRBJ2-5, with D perhaps TRBD2 (6 bases). Per germline, CDR1 MGHRA and CDR2 YSYEKL. Trimming removed 1 base at V and 5 bases at J, with 20 bases between. The CDR3 is made up of 17 amino acids.

The CDR3 region has the DNA TGTGCCAGCAGCTTAGAGGGCAGGGTGGTAAGGACAGATACGCAGTATTTT. This codes for CASSLEGRVVRTDTQYF. The chain links TRBV11-2 to TRBJ2-3; D is possibly TRBD1 (5 bases). V was cut by 0 bases and J by 3 bases, with 16 bases left in between. Germline V gene lookup returns CDR1 SGHAT and CDR2 FQNNGV. The CDR3 sequence is 17 residues long.

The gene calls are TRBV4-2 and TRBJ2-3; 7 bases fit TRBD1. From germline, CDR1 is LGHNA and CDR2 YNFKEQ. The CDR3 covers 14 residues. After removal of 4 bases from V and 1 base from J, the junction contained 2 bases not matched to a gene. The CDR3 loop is CASSPGQGTDTQYF. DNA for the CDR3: TGTGCCAGCAGCCCCGGACAGGGCACAGATACGCAGTATTTT.

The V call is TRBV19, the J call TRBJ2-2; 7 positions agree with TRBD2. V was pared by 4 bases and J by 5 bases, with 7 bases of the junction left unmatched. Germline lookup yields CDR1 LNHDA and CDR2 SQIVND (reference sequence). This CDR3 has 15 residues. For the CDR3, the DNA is TGTGCCAGTAGTACTAGCGGAGGGGTTACCGGGGAGCTGTTTTTT. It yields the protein CASSTSGGVTGELFF.

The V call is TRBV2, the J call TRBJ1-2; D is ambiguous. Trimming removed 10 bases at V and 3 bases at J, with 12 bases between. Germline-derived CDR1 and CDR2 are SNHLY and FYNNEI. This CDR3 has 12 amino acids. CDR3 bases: TGTGCCACCACTCTTTCGGACTATGGCTACACCTTC. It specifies CATTLSDYGYTF.

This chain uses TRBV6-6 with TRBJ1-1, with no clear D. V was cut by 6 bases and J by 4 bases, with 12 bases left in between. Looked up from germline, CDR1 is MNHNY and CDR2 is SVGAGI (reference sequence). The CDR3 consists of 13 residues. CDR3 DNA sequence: TGTGCCAGCAGGCGGGGAGACTTCACTGAAGCTTTCTTT. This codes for CASRRGDFTEAFF.

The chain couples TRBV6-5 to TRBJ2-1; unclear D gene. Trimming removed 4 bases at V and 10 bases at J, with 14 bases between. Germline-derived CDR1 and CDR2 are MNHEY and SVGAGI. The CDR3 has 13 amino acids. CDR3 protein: CASSSFTPVEQFF. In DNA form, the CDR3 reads TGTGCCAGCAGTTCCTTTACGCCGGTGGAGCAGTTCTTC.

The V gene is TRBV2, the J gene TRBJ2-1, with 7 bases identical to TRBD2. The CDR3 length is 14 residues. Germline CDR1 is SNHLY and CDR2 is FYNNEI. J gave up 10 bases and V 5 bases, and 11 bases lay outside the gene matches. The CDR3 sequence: CASSHRDYLPEQFF. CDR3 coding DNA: TGTGCCAGCAGTCATCGGGACTACCTTCCGGAGCAGTTCTTC. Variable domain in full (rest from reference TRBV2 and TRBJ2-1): EPEVTQTPSHQVTQMGQEVILRCVPISNHLYFYWYRQILGQKVEFLVSFYNNEISEKSEIFDDQFSVERPDGSNFTLKIRSTKLEDSAMYFCASSHRDYLPEQFFGPGTRLTVL.

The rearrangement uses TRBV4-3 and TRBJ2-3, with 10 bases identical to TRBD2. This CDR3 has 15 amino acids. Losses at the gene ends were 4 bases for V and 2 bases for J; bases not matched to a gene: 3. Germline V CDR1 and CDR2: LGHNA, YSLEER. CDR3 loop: CASSRTSGDTDTQYF. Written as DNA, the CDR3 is TGCGCCAGCAGCCGTACTAGCGGGGACACAGATACGCAGTATTTT.

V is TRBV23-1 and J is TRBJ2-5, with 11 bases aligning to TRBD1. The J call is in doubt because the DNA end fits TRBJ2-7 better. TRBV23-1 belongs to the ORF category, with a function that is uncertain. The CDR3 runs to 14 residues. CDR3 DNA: TGCGCCAGCAGTCCAACCGGGACAGGGGGCGAGCAGTACTTC. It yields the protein CASSPTGTGGEQYF.

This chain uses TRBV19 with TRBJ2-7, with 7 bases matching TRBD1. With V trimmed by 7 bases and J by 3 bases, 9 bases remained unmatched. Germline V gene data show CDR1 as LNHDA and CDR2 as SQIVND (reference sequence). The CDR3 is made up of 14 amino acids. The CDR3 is CASNPRDSYYEQYF. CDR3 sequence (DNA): TGTGCCAGTAACCCTCGGGACAGCTACTACGAGCAGTACTTC.

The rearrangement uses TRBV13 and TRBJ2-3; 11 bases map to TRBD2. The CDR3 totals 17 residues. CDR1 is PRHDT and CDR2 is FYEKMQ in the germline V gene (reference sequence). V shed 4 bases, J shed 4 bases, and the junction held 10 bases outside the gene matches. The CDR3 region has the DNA TGTGCCAGCAGCTCCTACTCCGGACTAGCGGGCGCAGATACGCAGTATTTT. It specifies CASSSYSGLAGADTQYF.

The CDR3 nucleotides are TGTGCCAGCAGCTACCGGACAGGCACAGATACGCAGTATTTT. It translates to CASSYRTGTDTQYF. The chain combines TRBV7-2 with TRBJ2-3, with D tentatively TRBD1 (6 bases). The CDR3 has 14 residues. Trimming removed 4 bases at V and 1 base at J, with 9 bases between. CDR1 and CDR2 from the germline V gene are SGHTA and FQGNSA. Full variable domain (outside the CDR3, taken from reference TRBV7-2 and TRBJ2-3): GAGVSQSPSNKVTEKGKDVELRCDPISGHTALYWYRQSLGQGLEFLIYFQGNSAPDKSGLPSDRFSAERTGGSVSTLTIQRTQQEDSAVYLCASSYRTGTDTQYFGPGTRLTVL.

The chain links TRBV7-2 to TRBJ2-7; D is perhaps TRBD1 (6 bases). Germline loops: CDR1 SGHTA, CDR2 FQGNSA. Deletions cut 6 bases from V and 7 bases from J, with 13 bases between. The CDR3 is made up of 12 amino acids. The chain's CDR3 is CASSLGASEQYF. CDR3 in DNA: TGTGCCAGCAGTCTGGGGGCGAGTGAGCAGTACTTC.

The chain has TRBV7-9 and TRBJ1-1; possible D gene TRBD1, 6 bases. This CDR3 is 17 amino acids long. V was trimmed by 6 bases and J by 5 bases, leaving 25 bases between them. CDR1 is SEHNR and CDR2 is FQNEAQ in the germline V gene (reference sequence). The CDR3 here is CASRERQVKLAETEAFF. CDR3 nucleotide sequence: TGTGCCAGCAGAGAGAGACAGGTGAAGTTGGCGGAGACTGAAGCTTTCTTT.

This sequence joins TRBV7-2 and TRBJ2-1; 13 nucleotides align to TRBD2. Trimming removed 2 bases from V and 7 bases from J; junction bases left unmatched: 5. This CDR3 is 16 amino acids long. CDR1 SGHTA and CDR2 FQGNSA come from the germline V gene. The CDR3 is CASSLWGTSGMNEQFF. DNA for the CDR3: TGTGCCAGCAGCTTATGGGGGACTAGCGGGATGAATGAGCAGTTCTTC.

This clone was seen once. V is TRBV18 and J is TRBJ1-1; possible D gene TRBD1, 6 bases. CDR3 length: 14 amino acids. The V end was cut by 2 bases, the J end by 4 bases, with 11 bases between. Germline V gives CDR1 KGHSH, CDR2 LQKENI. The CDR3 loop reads CASSPIEGGTEAFF. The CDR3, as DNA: TGTGCCAGCTCACCAATAGAAGGGGGCACTGAAGCTTTCTTT.

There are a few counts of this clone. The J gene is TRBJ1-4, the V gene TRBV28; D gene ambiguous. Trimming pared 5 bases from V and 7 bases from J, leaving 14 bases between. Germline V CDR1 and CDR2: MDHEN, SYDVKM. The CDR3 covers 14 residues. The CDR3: CASSPASGAEKLFF. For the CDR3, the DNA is TGTGCCAGCAGTCCGGCCTCGGGAGCTGAAAAACTGTTTTTT.

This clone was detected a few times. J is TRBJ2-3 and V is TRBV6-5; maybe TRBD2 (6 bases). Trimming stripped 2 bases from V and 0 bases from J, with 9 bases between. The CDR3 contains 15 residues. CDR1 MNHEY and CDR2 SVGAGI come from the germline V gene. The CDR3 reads CASSYGRPSTDTQYF. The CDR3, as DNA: TGTGCCAGCAGTTACGGGAGGCCTAGCACAGATACGCAGTATTTT.

This chain's CDR3 is CASSSGLADYNEQFF. For the CDR3, the DNA is TGTGCCAGCAGTTCGGGACTAGCGGATTACAATGAGCAGTTCTTC. The chain has TRBV6-5 and TRBJ2-1; TRBD2 agrees at 11 bases. Germline assignment: CDR1 MNHEY and CDR2 SVGAGI. This CDR3 is 15 amino acids long. The J segment lost 4 bases and the V segment lost 4 bases, leaving 3 bases of the junction unmatched.

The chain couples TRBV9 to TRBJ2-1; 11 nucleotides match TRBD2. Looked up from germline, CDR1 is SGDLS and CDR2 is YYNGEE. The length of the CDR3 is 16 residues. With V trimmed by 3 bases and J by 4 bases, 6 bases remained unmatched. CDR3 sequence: CASSDSTSGDYNEQFF. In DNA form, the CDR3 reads TGTGCCAGCAGCGATTCGACTAGCGGGGATTACAATGAGCAGTTCTTC.

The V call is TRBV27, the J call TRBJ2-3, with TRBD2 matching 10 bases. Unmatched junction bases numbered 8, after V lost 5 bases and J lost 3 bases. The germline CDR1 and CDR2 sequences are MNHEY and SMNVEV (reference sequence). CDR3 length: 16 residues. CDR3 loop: CASSPLLAGGTDTQYF. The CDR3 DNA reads TGTGCCAGCAGTCCACTTTTAGCGGGAGGAACAGATACGCAGTATTTT.